Following are 22 T cell receptor beta chains from one sample sequenced in a study of T cells expressing NK-cell markers. TCRdb re-called the 5' RACE reads and shows each CDR3 protein once, DNA omitted. This listing includes 200,000 to 300,000 distinct CDR3 sequences. What was sequenced was blood T cells: a sorted CD56 or NKG2C T cell subset, CD4+ or CD8+ T cells, or bulk PBMC T cells (not recorded which). Every receptor here comes from a man aged 18 to 29 in good health.

V and J are TRBV7-3 and TRBJ2-1; the TCRdb D gene call, TRBD1, has no DNA to confirm it. Germline loops: CDR1 SGHTA, CDR2 FQGTGA. This CDR3 has 15 amino acids. CDR3: CASSLERGRWVEQFF.

CDR3 region: CASSRQATMNTEAFF. The chain joins TRBV12-3 or TRBV12-4 to TRBJ1-1; TCRdb reports TRBD1, a call that lacks DNA to check it against. CDR3 length: 15 amino acids.

The chain recombines TRBV7-2 with TRBJ2-1; the TCRdb D gene call, TRBD2, has no DNA to confirm it. The CDR3 is 17 residues long. Germline values: CDR1 SGHTA, CDR2 FQGNSA. CDR3 sequence: CASSLGRLAGVGNEQFF.

This sequence joins TRBV3-1 and TRBJ2-4; TCRdb picks TRBD1, but there is no DNA to check that call. The CDR3 covers 15 residues. The germline V gene has CDR1 LGHDT and CDR2 YNNKEL (reference sequence). The CDR3 is CASSLRTAAKNIQYF.

The CDR3 loop reads CAGSQAGGGYNEQFF. The chain combines TRBV4-1 with TRBJ2-1; the TCRdb call, TRBD1, lacks DNA for checking. Germline loops: CDR1 MGHRA, CDR2 YSYEKL. The CDR3 runs 15 residues.

The rearrangement uses TRBV12-3 or TRBV12-4 and TRBJ1-1; TCRdb names TRBD1, which stays unverified in the absence of DNA. The CDR3 totals 16 residues. The CDR3 sequence: CASSLETGPRGTEAFF.

This chain joins TRBV28 and TRBJ2-7; TCRdb calls TRBD1, which cannot be checked without DNA. This CDR3 region has 14 residues. Germline V lookup: CDR1 MDHEN, CDR2 SYDVKM. The CDR3 is CASSFVGKGMEKYF.

The chain combines TRBV20-1 with TRBJ2-1; TCRdb designates TRBD2, a call that cannot be tested without DNA. The CDR3 has 17 residues. Germline V gene data show CDR1 as DFQATT and CDR2 as SNEGSKA (reference sequence). CDR3 residues: CSDILAGGLASYNEQFF.

This chain uses TRBV7-8 with TRBJ2-3; absent DNA, TCRdb's TRBD1 call cannot be checked. This CDR3 has 15 residues. The germline CDR1 and CDR2 sequences are SGHVS and FQNEAQ. The CDR3 here is CASSPGAGLTDTQYF.

The V gene is TRBV12-3 or TRBV12-4, the J gene TRBJ2-5; the D call from TCRdb, TRBD1, cannot be confirmed without DNA. The CDR3 spans 15 residues. CDR3 residues: CASSFIQQGIETQYF.

This chain joins TRBV5-1 and TRBJ2-2; TCRdb outputs TRBD2, but without DNA this stays unchecked. The CDR3 length is 16 residues. Germline lookup yields CDR1 SGHRS and CDR2 YFSETQ. This CDR3 is CASSGGLDTNTGELFF.

The chain has TRBV7-2 and TRBJ2-1; TCRdb's D call of TRBD2 is untestable without DNA. The CDR3 runs to 15 residues. Germline CDR1 reads SGHTA; CDR2 reads FQGNSA. CDR3 sequence: CASSTGTLPNNEQFF.

The chain recombines TRBV7-2 with TRBJ2-7. This CDR3 spans 13 amino acids. The germline gives CDR1 SGHTA, CDR2 FQGNSA. This chain's CDR3 is CASEAERPYEQYF.

The J gene is TRBJ2-3, the V gene TRBV5-4; TCRdb's D call, TRBD2, is unchecked because there is no DNA. This CDR3 has 16 amino acids. The germline gives CDR1 SGHNT, CDR2 YYREEE (reference sequence). CDR3: CASSLVAGVGSDTQYF.

This chain links TRBV4-2 with TRBJ2-3; TCRdb picks TRBD2, but there is no DNA to check that call. CDR3 length: 16 residues. Germline CDR1 is LGHNA and CDR2 is YNFKEQ. The CDR3 spells CASSQEWRGNTDTQYF.

The genes are TRBV5-1 and TRBJ2-3; checking the TCRdb D call of TRBD1 is not possible without DNA. The CDR3 covers 17 residues. Germline V gene lookup returns CDR1 SGHRS and CDR2 YFSETQ. This chain's CDR3 is CASSPGLRGTPGDTQYF.

The J gene is TRBJ2-2, the V gene TRBV10-2; TCRdb outputs TRBD2, but without DNA this stays unchecked. Germline V gene sequence: CDR1 WSHSY, CDR2 SAAADI. The CDR3 has 16 amino acids. The CDR3 loop is CASSPSPGGVTGELFF.

J is TRBJ1-2 and V is TRBV30. Per the germline V gene, CDR1 is GTSNPN and CDR2 is SVGIG (reference sequence). This CDR3 comprises 12 residues. CDR3 region: CAWRTERYGYTF.

The gene calls are TRBV12-3 or TRBV12-4 and TRBJ2-3; TCRdb's D call of TRBD1 is untestable without DNA. CDR3 size: 15 residues. The CDR3 sequence: CASTLPGDPADTQYF.

The genes are TRBV27 and TRBJ2-7; as DNA is missing, the TRBD1 call by TCRdb cannot be tested. Germline V gene data show CDR1 as MNHEY and CDR2 as SMNVEV (reference sequence). CDR3 size: 14 residues. The CDR3: CASSTPGRTYEQYF.

The chain employs TRBV7-9 and TRBJ1-1; checking the TCRdb D call of TRBD1 is not possible without DNA. The germline CDR1 and CDR2 sequences are SEHNR and FQNEAQ (reference sequence). The CDR3 sequence is 20 residues long. This CDR3 is CASSLVSGQGFIGPDTEAFF.

The chain combines TRBV20-1 with TRBJ1-4; TCRdb selects TRBD1, and the lack of DNA leaves this call unchecked. This CDR3 region has 14 residues. Germline V gene sequence: CDR1 DFQATT, CDR2 SNEGSKA (reference sequence). CDR3: CSAPNRGLGEKLFF.